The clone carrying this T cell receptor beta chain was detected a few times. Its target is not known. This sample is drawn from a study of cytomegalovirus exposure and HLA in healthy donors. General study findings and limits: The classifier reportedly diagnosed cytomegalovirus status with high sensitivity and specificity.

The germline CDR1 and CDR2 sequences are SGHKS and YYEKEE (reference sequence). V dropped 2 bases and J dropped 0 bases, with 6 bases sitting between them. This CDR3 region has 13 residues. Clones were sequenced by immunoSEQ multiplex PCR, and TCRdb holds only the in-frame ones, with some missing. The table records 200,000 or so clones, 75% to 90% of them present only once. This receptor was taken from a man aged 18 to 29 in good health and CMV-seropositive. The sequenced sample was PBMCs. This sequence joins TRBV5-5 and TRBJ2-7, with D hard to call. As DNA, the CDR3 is TGTGCCAGCAGCTTTACGAGCTCCTACGAGCAGTACTTC. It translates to CASSFTSSYEQYF.